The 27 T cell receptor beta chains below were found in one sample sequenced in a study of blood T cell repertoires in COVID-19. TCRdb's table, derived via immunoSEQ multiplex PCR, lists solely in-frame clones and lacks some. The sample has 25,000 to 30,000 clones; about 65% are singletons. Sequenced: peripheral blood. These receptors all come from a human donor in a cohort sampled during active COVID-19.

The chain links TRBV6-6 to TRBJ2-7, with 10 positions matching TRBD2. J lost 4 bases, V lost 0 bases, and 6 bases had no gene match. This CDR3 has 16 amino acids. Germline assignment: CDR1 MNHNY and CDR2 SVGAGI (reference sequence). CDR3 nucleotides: TGTGCCAGCAGTTACTCTTCTCTAGCGGGAGTATACGAGCAGTACTTC. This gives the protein CASSYSSLAGVYEQYF.

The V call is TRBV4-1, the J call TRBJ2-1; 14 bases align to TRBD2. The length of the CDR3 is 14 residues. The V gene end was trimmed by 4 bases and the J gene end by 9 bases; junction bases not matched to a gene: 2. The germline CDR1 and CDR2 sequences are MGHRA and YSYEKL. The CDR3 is CASSRGTSGGEQFF. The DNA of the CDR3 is TGCGCCAGCAGCCGCGGGACTAGCGGGGGTGAGCAGTTCTTC.

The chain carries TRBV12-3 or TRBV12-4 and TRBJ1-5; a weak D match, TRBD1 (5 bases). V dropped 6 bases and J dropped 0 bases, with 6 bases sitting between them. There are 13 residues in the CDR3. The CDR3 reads CASRQDSNQPQHF. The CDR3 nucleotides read TGTGCCAGCAGACAGGATAGCAATCAGCCCCAGCATTTT.

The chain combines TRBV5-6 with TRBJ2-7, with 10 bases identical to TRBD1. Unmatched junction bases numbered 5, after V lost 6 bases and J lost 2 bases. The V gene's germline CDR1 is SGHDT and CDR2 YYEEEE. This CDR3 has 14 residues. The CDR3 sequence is CASTPGQGAYEQYF. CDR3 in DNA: TGTGCCAGCACTCCCGGACAGGGGGCCTACGAGCAGTACTTC.

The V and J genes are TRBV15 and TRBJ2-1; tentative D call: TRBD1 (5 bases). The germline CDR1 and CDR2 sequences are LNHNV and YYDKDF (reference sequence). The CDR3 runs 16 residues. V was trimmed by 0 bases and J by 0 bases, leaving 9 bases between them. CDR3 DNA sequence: TGTGCCACCAGCAGAGAGGCGCAGGGCTCCTACAATGAGCAGTTCTTC. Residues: CATSREAQGSYNEQFF.

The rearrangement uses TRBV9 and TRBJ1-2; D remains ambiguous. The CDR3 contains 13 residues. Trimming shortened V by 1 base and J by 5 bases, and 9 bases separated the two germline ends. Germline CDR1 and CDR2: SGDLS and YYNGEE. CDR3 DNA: TGTGCCAGCAGCGTATCCTCACAGTATGGCTACACCTTC. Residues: CASSVSSQYGYTF.

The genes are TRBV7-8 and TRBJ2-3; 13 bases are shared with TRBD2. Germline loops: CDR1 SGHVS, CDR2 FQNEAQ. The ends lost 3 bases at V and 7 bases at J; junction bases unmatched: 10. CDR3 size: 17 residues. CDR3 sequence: CASSFTSGRAGTNTQYF. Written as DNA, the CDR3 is TGTGCCAGCAGCTTCACTAGCGGGAGGGCCGGCACTAATACGCAGTATTTT.

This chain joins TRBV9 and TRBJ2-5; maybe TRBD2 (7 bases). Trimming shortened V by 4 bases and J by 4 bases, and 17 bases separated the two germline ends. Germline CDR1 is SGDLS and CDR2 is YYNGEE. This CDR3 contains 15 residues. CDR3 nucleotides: TGTGCCAGCAGCCTCGGGGGCGGGGGAGGAGAGACCCAGTACTTC. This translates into CASSLGGGGGETQYF.

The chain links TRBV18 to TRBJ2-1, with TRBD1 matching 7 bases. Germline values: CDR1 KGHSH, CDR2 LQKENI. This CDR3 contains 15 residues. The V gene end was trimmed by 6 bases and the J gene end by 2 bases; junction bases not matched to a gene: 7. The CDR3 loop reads CASSPGRGTYNEQFF. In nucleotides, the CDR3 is TGTGCCAGCTCCCCGGGCAGGGGGACCTACAATGAGCAGTTCTTC.

The CDR3 DNA follows: TGTGCCAGCAGCCTTCTAGGGGGGACCCAGTACTTC. Protein product: CASSLLGGTQYF. The J gene is TRBJ2-5, the V gene TRBV7-8; D is possibly TRBD1 (6 bases). V was cut by 5 bases and J by 7 bases, with 11 bases left in between. From germline, CDR1 is SGHVS and CDR2 FQNEAQ. This CDR3 is 12 amino acids long.

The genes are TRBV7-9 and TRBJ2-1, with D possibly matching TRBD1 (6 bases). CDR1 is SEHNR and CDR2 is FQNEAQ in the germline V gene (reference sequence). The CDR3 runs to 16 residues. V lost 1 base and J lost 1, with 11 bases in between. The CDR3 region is CASSLGTVGSYNEQFF. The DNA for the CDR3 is TGTGCCAGCAGCTTAGGGACAGTGGGATCCTACAATGAGCAGTTCTTC. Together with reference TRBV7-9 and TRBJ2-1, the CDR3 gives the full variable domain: DTGVSQNPRHKITKRGQNVTFRCDPISEHNRLYWYRQTLGQGPEFLTYFQNEAQLEKSRLLSDRFSAERPKGSFSTLEIQRTEQGDSAMYLCASSLGTVGSYNEQFFGPGTRLTVL.

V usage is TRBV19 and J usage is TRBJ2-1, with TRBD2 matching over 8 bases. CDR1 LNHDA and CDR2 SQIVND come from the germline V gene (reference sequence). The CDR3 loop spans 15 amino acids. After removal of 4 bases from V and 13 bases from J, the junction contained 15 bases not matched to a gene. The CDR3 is CASSTLTAGTSNQFF. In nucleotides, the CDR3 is TGTGCCAGTAGTACGTTAACAGCCGGGACTAGTAATCAGTTCTTC.

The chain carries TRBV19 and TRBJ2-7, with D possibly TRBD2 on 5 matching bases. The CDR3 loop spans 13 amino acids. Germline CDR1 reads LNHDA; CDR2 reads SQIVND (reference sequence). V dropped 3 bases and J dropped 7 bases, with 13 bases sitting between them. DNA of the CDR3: TGTGCCAGTAGTATGAACAGCGGACGGGAGCAGTACTTC. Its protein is CASSMNSGREQYF.

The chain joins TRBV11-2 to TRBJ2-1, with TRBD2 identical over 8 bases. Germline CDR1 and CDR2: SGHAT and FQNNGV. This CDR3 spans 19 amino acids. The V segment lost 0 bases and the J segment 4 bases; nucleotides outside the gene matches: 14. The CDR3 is CASSLDMRQAGVVYNEQFF. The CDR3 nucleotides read TGTGCCAGCAGCTTAGATATGAGACAAGCGGGAGTAGTTTACAATGAGCAGTTCTTC.

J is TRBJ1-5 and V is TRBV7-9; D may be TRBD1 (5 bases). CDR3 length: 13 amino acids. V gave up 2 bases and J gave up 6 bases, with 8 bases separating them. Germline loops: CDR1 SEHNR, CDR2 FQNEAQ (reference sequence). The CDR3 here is CASSLRGSQPQHF. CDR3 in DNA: TGTGCCAGCAGCTTAAGGGGCAGTCAGCCCCAGCATTTT.

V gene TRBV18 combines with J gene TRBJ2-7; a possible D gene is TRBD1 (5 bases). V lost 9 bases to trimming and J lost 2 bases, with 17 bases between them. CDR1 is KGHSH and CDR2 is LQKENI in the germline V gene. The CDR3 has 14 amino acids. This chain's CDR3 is CASRRQSVPYEQYF. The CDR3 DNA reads TGTGCCAGTCGTCGACAGTCGGTTCCCTACGAGCAGTACTTC.

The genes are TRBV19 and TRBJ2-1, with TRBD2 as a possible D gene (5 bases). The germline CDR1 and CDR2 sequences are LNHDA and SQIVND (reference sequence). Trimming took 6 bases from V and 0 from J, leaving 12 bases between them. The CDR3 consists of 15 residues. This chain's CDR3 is CASRGDTSSYNEQFF. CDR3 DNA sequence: TGTGCCAGTAGGGGAGACACAAGCTCCTACAATGAGCAGTTCTTC.

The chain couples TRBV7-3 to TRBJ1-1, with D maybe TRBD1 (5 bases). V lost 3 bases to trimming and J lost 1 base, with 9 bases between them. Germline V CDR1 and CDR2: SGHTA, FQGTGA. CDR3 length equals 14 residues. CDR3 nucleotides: TGTGCCAGCAGCTTGGGGCCAGAGAACACTGAAGCTTTCTTT. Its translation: CASSLGPENTEAFF.

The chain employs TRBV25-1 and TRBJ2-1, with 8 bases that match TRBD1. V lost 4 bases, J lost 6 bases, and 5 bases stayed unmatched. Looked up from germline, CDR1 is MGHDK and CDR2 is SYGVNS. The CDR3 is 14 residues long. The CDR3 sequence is CASSAETGGNEQFF. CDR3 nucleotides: TGTGCCAGCAGTGCCGAAACAGGGGGCAATGAGCAGTTCTTC.

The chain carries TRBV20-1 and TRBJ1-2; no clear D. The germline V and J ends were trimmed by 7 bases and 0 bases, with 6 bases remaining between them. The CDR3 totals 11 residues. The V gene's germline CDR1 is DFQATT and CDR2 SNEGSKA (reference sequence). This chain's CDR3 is CSVQANYGYTF. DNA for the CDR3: TGCAGTGTCCAGGCTAACTATGGCTACACCTTC.

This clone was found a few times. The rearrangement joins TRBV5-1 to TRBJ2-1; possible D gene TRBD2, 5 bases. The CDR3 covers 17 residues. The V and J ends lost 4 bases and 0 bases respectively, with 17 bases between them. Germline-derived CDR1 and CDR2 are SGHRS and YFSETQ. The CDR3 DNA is TGCGCCAGCAGCCCGGAATGGGCGGGTAGCTCCTACAATGAGCAGTTCTTC. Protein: CASSPEWAGSSYNEQFF.

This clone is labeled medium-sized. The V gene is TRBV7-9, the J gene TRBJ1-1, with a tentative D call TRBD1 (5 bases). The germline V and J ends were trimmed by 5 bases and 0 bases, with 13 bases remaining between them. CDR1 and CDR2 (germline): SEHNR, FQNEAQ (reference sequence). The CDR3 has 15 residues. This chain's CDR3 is CASSPPDSVNTEAFF. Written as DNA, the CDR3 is TGTGCCAGCAGCCCCCCCGACAGCGTGAACACTGAAGCTTTCTTT.

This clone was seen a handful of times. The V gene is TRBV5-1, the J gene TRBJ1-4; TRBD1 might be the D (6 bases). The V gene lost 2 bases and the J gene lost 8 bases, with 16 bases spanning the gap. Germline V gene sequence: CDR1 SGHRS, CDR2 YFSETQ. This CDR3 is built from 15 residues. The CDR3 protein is CASSFGQQLLEKLFF. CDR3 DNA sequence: TGCGCCAGCAGCTTCGGACAGCAACTACTCGAAAAACTGTTTTTT.

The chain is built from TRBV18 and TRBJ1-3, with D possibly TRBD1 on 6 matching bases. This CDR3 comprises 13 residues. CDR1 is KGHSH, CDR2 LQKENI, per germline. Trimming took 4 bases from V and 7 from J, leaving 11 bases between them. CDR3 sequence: CASSQRQDNTIYF. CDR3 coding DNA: TGTGCCAGCTCACAGCGACAGGACAACACCATATATTTT.

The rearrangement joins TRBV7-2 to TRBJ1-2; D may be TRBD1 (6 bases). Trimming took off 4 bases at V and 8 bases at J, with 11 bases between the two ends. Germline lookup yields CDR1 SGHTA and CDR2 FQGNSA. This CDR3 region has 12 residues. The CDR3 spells CASSSSRGGYTF. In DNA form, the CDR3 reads TGTGCCAGCAGCTCAAGCAGGGGAGGCTACACCTTC. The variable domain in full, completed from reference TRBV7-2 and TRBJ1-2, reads GAGVSQSPSNKVTEKGKDVELRCDPISGHTALYWYRQSLGQGLEFLIYFQGNSAPDKSGLPSDRFSAERTGGSVSTLTIQRTQQEDSAVYLCASSSSRGGYTFGSGTRLTVV.

The CDR3 DNA follows: TGTGCCAGCTCACAAAACGGGTTGCAAGAGACCCAGTACTTC. This encodes CASSQNGLQETQYF. The chain links TRBV18 to TRBJ2-5, with unresolved D. Trimming left V 4 bases short and J 2 bases short, with 11 bases between. The CDR3 sequence is 14 residues long. Germline-derived CDR1 and CDR2 are KGHSH and LQKENI.

This chain's CDR3 is CASSTTGGFGNTIYF. As DNA, the CDR3 is TGTGCCAGCAGCACGACAGGGGGCTTTGGAAACACCATATATTTT. V usage is TRBV3-1 (or the pseudogene TRBV3-2) and J usage is TRBJ1-3; 10 bases match TRBD1. Germline values: CDR1 LGHDT, CDR2 YNNKEL (reference sequence). J lost 3 bases, V lost 5 bases, and 4 bases had no gene match. The CDR3 extends over 15 amino acids.